A single sample is the source of the 4 T cell receptor beta chains below, sequenced in a study of spatial heterogeneity in lung cancer. As to time point: blood at routine non-recurrence follow-up after resection. Unsorted whole RNA of tumor, nontumor lung or frozen PBMC was sequenced. A single record per CDR3 protein comes from TCRdb applying MiXCR to the 5' RACE reads. The sample has about 120,000 distinct CDR3 sequences; more than 10% are singletons. This material consisted of PBMCs, taken at follow-up. These receptors were obtained from a male donor with early-stage non-small cell lung cancer.

This clonotype was counted only a few times. The chain combines TRBV18 with TRBJ2-1, with 14 bases fitting TRBD2. The CDR3 sequence is 20 residues long. The germline V gene has CDR1 KGHSH and CDR2 LQKENI. The J segment lost 0 bases and the V segment lost 2 bases, leaving 9 bases of the junction unmatched. This chain's CDR3 is CASSPDRTSGGTASYNEQFF. CDR3 sequence (DNA): TGTGCCAGCTCACCAGACAGGACTAGCGGGGGGACCGCCTCCTACAATGAGCAGTTCTTC.

This clonotype was detected many times. The chain is built from TRBV7-2 and TRBJ2-5; D unresolved. Trimming took 5 bases from V and 7 from J, leaving 11 bases between them. Germline-derived CDR1 and CDR2 are SGHTA and FQGNSA. CDR3 size: 12 residues. In nucleotides, the CDR3 is TGTGCCAGCAGCCCTGGAGTAGGGACCCAGTACTTC. Protein product: CASSPGVGTQYF.

This clonotype was detected a few times. CDR3 nucleotide sequence: TGTGCCAGTAGTATACGGGCTCTAGGCACCACAGATACGCAGTATTTT. Encoded protein: CASSIRALGTTDTQYF. The rearrangement uses TRBV19 and TRBJ2-3; D remains ambiguous. From germline, CDR1 is LNHDA and CDR2 SQIVND (reference sequence). Trimming removed 2 bases from V and 2 bases from J, with 14 bases in between. This CDR3 region has 16 residues. The full variable domain, rest sourced from reference TRBV19 and TRBJ2-3, is DGGITQSPKYLFRKEGQNVTLSCEQNLNHDAMYWYRQDPGQGLRLIYYSQIVNDFQKGDIAEGYSVSREKKESFPLTVTSAQKNPTAFYLCASSIRALGTTDTQYFGPGTRLTVL.

The rearrangement links TRBV5-1 to TRBJ2-3; no clear D. V lost 9 bases and J 0 bases, leaving 5 bases between the germline ends. Looked up from germline, CDR1 is SGHRS and CDR2 is YFSETQ. CDR3 length equals 11 residues. CDR3 coding DNA: TGCGCCATGGACAGCACAGATACGCAGTATTTT. It is translated as CAMDSTDTQYF.